Each of the 22 T cell receptor beta chains below was sequenced from the same sample in a study of liver allograft versus peripheral blood T cells. For the study at large: The study compared liver allograft T cell receptor repertoires against peripheral blood repertoires of liver transplant recipients.

A single record per CDR3 protein comes from TCRdb applying MiXCR to the reads. The repertoire consists of about 2,600 distinct CDR3 sequences, with about 18% occurring once and the leading ten covering about a third. Source of these receptors: a human patient who had a liver transplant. Some of these T cells may belong to the graft donor.

Relative to its sample, this clonotype is medium-sized. The chain carries TRBV6-2 or TRBV6-3 and TRBJ2-1; D possibly corresponds to TRBD1 (5 bases). This CDR3 spans 15 amino acids. V was clipped by 1 base and J by 4 bases, with 11 bases between them. Germline V gene sequence: CDR1 MNHEY, CDR2 SVGEGT. The DNA for the CDR3 is TGTGCCAGCAGTTACTTGGCGAAGGGGTACAATGAGCAGTTCTTC. It codes for CASSYLAKGYNEQFF.

This clonotype has a handful of counts. The V gene is TRBV7-9, the J gene TRBJ1-6; D is possibly TRBD1 (5 bases). CDR3 length: 12 amino acids. Germline assignment: CDR1 SEHNR and CDR2 FQNEAQ (reference sequence). V lost 6 bases to trimming and J lost 7 bases, with 7 bases between them. The CDR3 loop is CASRSGNSPLHF. CDR3 nucleotides: TGTGCCAGCAGATCAGGGAATTCACCCCTCCACTTT.

Points on this clonotype: A far bigger clonotype differs at one base, so this is likely a read error. The V and J genes are TRBV28 and TRBJ2-7; TRBD2 matches 7 bases. CDR3 length: 13 residues. V shed 5 bases and J 7 bases; nucleotides not matched to a gene: 8. In germline, CDR1 is MDHEN, CDR2 SYDVKM. CDR3: CASSTGGRNEQYF. CDR3 bases: TGTGCCAGCAGTACGGGGGGTAGGAATGAGCAGTACTTC.

This chain uses TRBV20-1 with TRBJ2-7; D call uncertain. The germline CDR1 and CDR2 sequences are DFQATT and SNEGSKA (reference sequence). The CDR3 has 15 amino acids. The V end was cut by 0 bases, the J end by 4 bases, with 16 bases between. This chain's CDR3 is CSARDLTGPLYEQYF. CDR3 in DNA: TGCAGTGCTAGAGATTTAACCGGACCACTTTACGAGCAGTACTTC.

This clonotype is judged medium-sized. This sequence joins TRBV6-2 or TRBV6-3 and TRBJ1-1, with D possibly matching TRBD1 (5 bases). V gave up 4 bases and J gave up 5 bases, with 11 bases separating them. CDR3 size: 13 residues. In germline, CDR1 is MNHEY, CDR2 SVGEGT. The CDR3 reads CASSWGGWTEAFF. The DNA of the CDR3 is TGTGCCAGCAGTTGGGGGGGTTGGACTGAAGCTTTCTTT.

The CDR3 bases are TGCAGTGCTAGAGGCGATAGCATAAGACTAGCGGGAGATTGGTACGAGCAGTACTTC. The encoded protein is CSARGDSIRLAGDWYEQYF. This sequence joins TRBV20-1 and TRBJ2-7; 12 bases match TRBD2. After removal of 1 base from V and 4 bases from J, the junction contained 17 bases not matched to a gene. This CDR3 region has 19 residues. Germline V gene data show CDR1 as DFQATT and CDR2 as SNEGSKA (reference sequence).

The rearrangement uses TRBV28 and TRBJ1-4; D is uncertain. V was shortened by 5 bases and J by 3 bases, with 13 bases between the two germline ends. Germline CDR1 is MDHEN and CDR2 is SYDVKM. The CDR3 totals 15 residues. CDR3 in amino acids: CASSDGQFANEKLFF. DNA of the CDR3: TGTGCCAGCAGTGATGGGCAGTTCGCTAATGAAAAACTGTTTTTT. Combining the CDR3 with reference TRBV28 and TRBJ1-4 gives the whole variable domain DVKVTQSSRYLVKRTGEKVFLECVQDMDHENMFWYRQDPGLGLRLIYFSYDVKMKEKGDIPEGYSVSREKKERFSLILESASTNQTSMYLCASSDGQFANEKLFFGSGTQLSVL.

By sample share, this clonotype is medium-sized. The chain is built from TRBV6-1 and TRBJ2-7; possible D gene TRBD1, 5 bases. The V end was cut by 2 bases, the J end by 2 bases, with 13 bases between. The CDR3 is 15 residues long. The germline CDR1 and CDR2 sequences are MNHNS and SASEGT. CDR3 DNA sequence: TGTGCCAGCAGTGAATCGACAGACGGACCCTACGAGCAGTACTTC. This translates into CASSESTDGPYEQYF.

This clonotype occurred a few times. This sequence joins TRBV20-1 and TRBJ2-1; weak D call: TRBD2 (6 bases). The CDR3 runs 13 residues. The V gene lost 0 bases and the J gene lost 6 bases, with 9 bases spanning the gap. CDR1 and CDR2 from the germline V gene are DFQATT and SNEGSKA (reference sequence). The CDR3: CSARDLGGNEQFF. The CDR3 DNA is TGCAGTGCTAGAGATTTGGGGGGCAATGAGCAGTTCTTC.

This clonotype was observed a few times. The rearrangement uses TRBV6-1 and TRBJ1-2; D may be TRBD1 (6 bases). Trimming stripped 0 bases from V and 8 bases from J, with 13 bases between. Germline values: CDR1 MNHNS, CDR2 SASEGT. The CDR3 runs 14 residues. The CDR3 reads CASSEALQGPGYTF. For the CDR3, the DNA is TGTGCCAGCAGTGAAGCGCTTCAGGGGCCCGGCTACACCTTC.

This clonotype came up a few times. The chain has TRBV7-9 and TRBJ2-7; perhaps TRBD2 as D (6 bases). V was clipped by 3 bases and J by 0 bases, with 12 bases between them. CDR1 and CDR2 (germline): SEHNR, FQNEAQ (reference sequence). There are 15 residues in the CDR3. CDR3: CASSFRDGSSYEQYF. CDR3 DNA: TGTGCCAGCAGCTTTCGAGACGGGAGCTCCTACGAGCAGTACTTC.

In this sample, this clonotype turned up many times. This chain links TRBV10-3 with TRBJ1-2; D uncertain. V was shortened by 7 bases and J by 3 bases, with 12 bases between the two germline ends. CDR1 ENHRY and CDR2 SYGVKD come from the germline V gene. The length of the CDR3 is 13 residues. For the CDR3, the DNA is TGTGCCATCACTGGGGTCCCTGACTATGGCTACACCTTC. Residues: CAITGVPDYGYTF.

The chain couples TRBV27 to TRBJ1-6; D remains unclear. Deletions cut 0 bases from V and 5 bases from J, with 20 bases between. The germline CDR1 and CDR2 sequences are MNHEY and SMNVEV (reference sequence). The length of the CDR3 is 19 residues. The CDR3 sequence: CASSLSGSSYTRDNSPLHF. CDR3 nucleotides: TGTGCCAGCAGTTTATCCGGGTCCTCCTATACGCGGGATAATTCACCCCTCCACTTT.

This clonotype was counted only a few times. The V and J genes are TRBV7-9 and TRBJ2-2; D may be TRBD1 (6 bases). V shed 5 bases and J shed 4 bases, with 17 bases lying between them. CDR3 length: 16 residues. Germline V CDR1 and CDR2: SEHNR, FQNEAQ (reference sequence). DNA for the CDR3: TGTGCCAGCAGCCCATCAGTAGGGGGTCCCACCGGGGAGCTGTTTTTT. This encodes CASSPSVGGPTGELFF.

This clonotype is categorized as medium-sized. The J gene is TRBJ1-5, the V gene TRBV27; no clear D gene. Germline V CDR1 and CDR2: MNHEY, SMNVEV (reference sequence). The CDR3 length is 14 residues. V dropped 8 bases and J dropped 0 bases, with 11 bases sitting between them. The chain's CDR3 is CASGLPGSNQPQHF. CDR3 in DNA: TGTGCCAGCGGATTACCAGGTAGCAATCAGCCCCAGCATTTT.

By sample share, this clonotype is medium-sized. The V call is TRBV9, the J call TRBJ2-5, with D perhaps matching TRBD2 (7 bases). The CDR3 has 17 residues. CDR1 SGDLS and CDR2 YYNGEE come from the germline V gene. V gave up 5 bases and J gave up 10 bases, with 30 bases separating them. For the CDR3, the DNA is TGTGCCAGCAGTTTGGGTACGGGGGGCTCTTATTTTTACGACCAGTACTTC. Translation gives CASSLGTGGSYFYDQYF.

This clonotype qualifies as medium-sized. CDR3 nucleotides: TGTGCCAGCGGGGGGCGAAACACCGGGGAGCTGTTTTTT. Translating gives CASGGRNTGELFF. This rearrangement joins TRBV6-1 to TRBJ2-2; D may be TRBD1 or TRBD2 (6 bases each). The CDR3 extends over 13 amino acids. Germline assignment: CDR1 MNHNS and CDR2 SASEGT. Trimming removed 8 bases at V and 2 bases at J, with 9 bases between.

The table lists this clonotype with a few counts. The chain links TRBV27 to TRBJ2-7; D perhaps matches TRBD2 (6 bases). CDR3 length: 13 residues. Trimming removed 2 bases from V and 5 bases from J, with 10 bases in between. Germline assignment: CDR1 MNHEY and CDR2 SMNVEV (reference sequence). The DNA for the CDR3 is TGTGCCAGCAGTTTACGGGGGTCCGACGAGCAGTACTTC. Its protein product is CASSLRGSDEQYF.

This clonotype occurred once. A much larger clone lies one base from this, so it may be a read error. The chain combines TRBV6-2 or TRBV6-3 with TRBJ1-5; 11 bases map to TRBD1. Germline CDR1 is MNHEY and CDR2 is SVGEGT. CDR3 length: 13 residues. CDR3 amino acids: CASWTGGGQPQNF. CDR3 DNA sequence: TGTGCCAGCTGGACAGGGGGCGGTCAGCCCCAGAATTTT.

V is TRBV20-1 and J is TRBJ2-7; 11 bases agree with TRBD2. The germline gives CDR1 DFQATT, CDR2 SNEGSKA (reference sequence). The CDR3 extends over 15 amino acids. The ends lost 2 bases at V and 5 bases at J; junction bases unmatched: 8. CDR3 coding DNA: TGCAGTGCTAGATTACTAGCGGGAGAAACTAACGAGCAGTACTTC. It codes for CSARLLAGETNEQYF.

The table lists this clonotype with many counts. This sequence joins TRBV9 and TRBJ2-1, with 7 bases lining up with TRBD2. This CDR3 spans 16 amino acids. Germline CDR1 reads SGDLS; CDR2 reads YYNGEE. Trimming removed 4 bases from V and 2 bases from J; junction bases left unmatched: 9. This CDR3 is CASSSRGGGAYNEQFF. CDR3 nucleotides: TGTGCCAGCAGCTCGCGGGGCGGGGGAGCCTACAATGAGCAGTTCTTC.

The chain joins TRBV15 to TRBJ2-7, with D possibly being TRBD1 or TRBD2 (6 bases each). CDR1 is LNHNV, CDR2 YYDKDF, per germline (reference sequence). The ends were cut back, 6 bases at V and 2 bases at J, with 20 bases in the middle. The CDR3 sequence is 16 residues long. The chain's CDR3 is CATRRVGAGQAYEQYF. The DNA for the CDR3 is TGTGCCACCAGACGGGTAGGGGCGGGACAAGCCTACGAGCAGTACTTC.